This TCR beta chain was identified in a study of cytomegalovirus exposure and HLA in healthy donors. V trimming: 6 bases; J trimming: 2 bases; junction bases outside the gene matches: 8. The germline CDR1 and CDR2 sequences are SGHVS and FQNEAQ. The CDR3 is made up of 16 amino acids. 13 Jbeta primers and 60 Vbeta primers were used for the PCR. Sequenced by immunoSEQ multiplex PCR; TCRdb stores in-frame clones only, minus some. The data hold 150,000 to 200,000 clones, with 81% observed a single time. Regarding this clone: Its matching antigen is unknown. This CDR3 is also generated by other DNA sequences in the sample.

General observations from the study: An analysis was carried out later, and it reportedly showed fewer N-insertions in an Asian-associated ancestry cluster than the approximately 700-donor mean. A link between a missense DCLRE1C variant and TCR beta V- and J-gene trimming emerged from a later analysis.

The source is a man aged 18 to 29 in good health and CMV-seronegative. This chain joins TRBV7-8 and TRBJ2-5; 11 positions agree with TRBD2. Sequenced: PBMCs. The CDR3 DNA is TGTGCCAGCAGTATCCTAGCGGGGGGCCCACAAGAGACCCAGTACTTC. This encodes CASSILAGGPQETQYF.